The 6 T cell receptor beta chains below come from one sample, sequenced in a study of cytomegalovirus exposure and HLA in healthy donors. PCR primers comprised 60 Vbeta and 13 Jbeta primers. Libraries were prepared by immunoSEQ multiplex PCR; TCRdb keeps only in-frame clonotypes and omits some of them. The sample has 150,000 to 200,000 clones; 60% to 80% are singletons. Sample: PBMCs. The receptors originated from a man aged 45 to 65 in good health and CMV-seropositive.

This chain connects TRBV7-9 to TRBJ1-1; possible D gene TRBD1, 6 bases. Trimming removed 1 base from V and 1 base from J, with 10 bases in between. Germline V gene sequence: CDR1 SEHNR, CDR2 FQNEAQ (reference sequence). This CDR3 comprises 15 residues. CDR3: CASSLVQGWNTEAFF. The CDR3 DNA reads TGTGCCAGCAGCTTAGTTCAGGGGTGGAACACTGAAGCTTTCTTT.

This chain joins TRBV5-6 and TRBJ1-1; the D is unclear. There are 11 residues in the CDR3. The germline CDR1 and CDR2 sequences are SGHDT and YYEEEE. Between the trimmed V and J ends, which lost 7 bases and 5 bases, there was a span of 9 bases. The CDR3 is CASRGGTEAFF. The CDR3 region has the DNA TGTGCCAGCCGGGGAGGAACTGAAGCTTTCTTT.

In its sample, this clone was seen once. The V gene is TRBV7-9, the J gene TRBJ2-1; TRBD2 matches 14 bases. CDR1 SEHNR and CDR2 FQNEAQ come from the germline V gene (reference sequence). J was trimmed by 0 bases and V by 4 bases; bases with no gene match: 5. This CDR3 contains 18 residues. Here the CDR3 reads CASSSGLAGAHSYNEQFF. The CDR3 DNA reads TGTGCCAGCAGCTCGGGACTAGCGGGGGCCCACTCCTACAATGAGCAGTTCTTC.

This clone was seen a handful of times. This chain links TRBV30 with TRBJ2-3; possibly TRBD1 for D (6 bases). Trimming left V 0 bases short and J 0 bases short, with 13 bases between. Germline lookup yields CDR1 GTSNPN and CDR2 SVGIG (reference sequence). The CDR3 runs 16 residues. The CDR3 reads CAWSVLGANSTDTQYF. The CDR3 coding sequence is TGTGCCTGGAGTGTCTTGGGGGCGAATAGCACAGATACGCAGTATTTT.

DNA of the CDR3: TGTGCCAGCAGCTTAGCGGGCGGGGGTAGCTCCTACGAGCAGTACTTC. Translated: CASSLAGGGSSYEQYF. The chain recombines TRBV7-2 with TRBJ2-7, with 7 bases fitting TRBD2. The CDR3 totals 16 residues. CDR1 and CDR2 (germline): SGHTA, FQGNSA. Trimming cost V 0 bases and J 0 bases; bases outside gene matches: 5.

This chain uses TRBV5-1 with TRBJ2-1, with D possibly being TRBD2 (6 bases). The CDR3 consists of 13 residues. V shed 7 bases and J shed 5 bases, with 13 bases lying between them. Germline V gives CDR1 SGHRS, CDR2 YFSETQ. The DNA of the CDR3 is TGCGCCAGCGAGGAGGGGAATGACAATGAGCAGTTCTTC. Encoded protein: CASEEGNDNEQFF.